One and the same sample provided the 22 T cell receptor beta chains below, sequenced in a study of shared clonotypes between healthy human individuals. CD45RO negativity and positive selection for CCR7 defined naive CD8 cells, a population that excluded terminally differentiated effector memory CD45RA+ cells. This table comes from immunoSEQ multiplex PCR, and its TCRdb copy is limited to in-frame clones, with some not included. Here the sample spans about 2.1 million clones, just over 90% being singletons. Sequenced: naive CD8+ T cells from PBMCs. Receptors were obtained from a man aged 18 to 29 in good health. Some clones in this sample may be carry-over from other donors' samples.

The chain is built from TRBV6-4 and TRBJ1-1, with unresolved D. Germline loops: CDR1 MRHNA, CDR2 SNTAGT. The length of the CDR3 is 13 residues. The V end was cut by 5 bases, the J end by 5 bases, with 12 bases between. The CDR3 here is CASSSGVGTEAFF. DNA of the CDR3: TGTGCCAGCAGTAGTGGGGTTGGGACTGAAGCTTTCTTT.

The chain links TRBV6-5 to TRBJ1-2, with TRBD1 matching over 11 bases. Losses at the gene ends were 0 bases for V and 3 bases for J; bases not matched to a gene: 3. The germline V gene has CDR1 MNHEY and CDR2 SVGAGI. The CDR3 has 16 amino acids. The CDR3 sequence is CASSYSGQGVDYGYTF. In DNA, the CDR3 is TGTGCCAGCAGTTACTCGGGACAGGGGGTTGACTATGGCTACACCTTC.

Regarding this clone: The junction differs from germline at one of its ends, possibly a read error. The rearrangement links TRBV27 to TRBJ1-2; the D is unclear. Germline values: CDR1 MNHEY, CDR2 SMNVEV (reference sequence). The CDR3 loop spans 16 amino acids. The chain's CDR3 is CAGSLSWNSRFYGYTF. The CDR3, as DNA: TGTGCCGGCAGTTTATCTTGGAACAGCCGATTCTATGGCTACACCTTC.

This sequence joins TRBV9 and TRBJ2-2, with D maybe TRBD1 (5 bases). The germline CDR1 and CDR2 sequences are SGDLS and YYNGEE. The length of the CDR3 is 15 residues. V lost 4 bases to trimming and J lost 3 bases, with 13 bases between them. CDR3 in amino acids: CASSIPDTDTGELFF. The CDR3 nucleotides are TGTGCCAGCAGCATACCGGACACAGACACCGGGGAGCTGTTTTTT.

V and J are TRBV7-6 and TRBJ1-5, with 9 bases identical to TRBD1. V shed 5 bases and J 5 bases; nucleotides not matched to a gene: 13. The CDR3 length is 17 residues. Per the germline V gene, CDR1 is SGHVS and CDR2 is FNYEAQ. The CDR3 DNA reads as TGTGCCAGCAGCCCCCGCAGGACAGGGGTTATCCATCAGCCCCAGCATTTT. Residues: CASSPRRTGVIHQPQHF.

V is TRBV27 and J is TRBJ2-3, with D possibly being TRBD1 (6 bases). Trimming removed 5 bases at V and 1 base at J, with 13 bases between. From germline, CDR1 is MNHEY and CDR2 SMNVEV (reference sequence). The CDR3 spans 15 residues. This chain's CDR3 is CASSVQGWGTDTQYF. The CDR3 coding sequence is TGTGCCAGCAGTGTACAGGGTTGGGGCACAGATACGCAGTATTTT.

The chain links TRBV5-5 to TRBJ1-5, with D maybe TRBD1 (6 bases). This CDR3 spans 20 amino acids. From germline, CDR1 is SGHKS and CDR2 YYEKEE (reference sequence). V dropped 0 bases and J dropped 0 bases, with 22 bases sitting between them. DNA of the CDR3: TGTGCCAGCAGCTTGGTTATGGGGATGGCCGGGGGGCATAGCAATCAGCCCCAGCATTTT. Protein sequence: CASSLVMGMAGGHSNQPQHF.

This clone turned up a few times. The genes are TRBV2 and TRBJ2-1; 8 nucleotides agree with TRBD1. V lost 9 bases to trimming and J lost 0 bases; unmatched junction nucleotides: 10. The CDR3 length is 16 residues. Germline V gene data show CDR1 as SNHLY and CDR2 as FYNNEI. The DNA of the CDR3 is TGTGCCAGTGGAGAGGGTCAGGGGGCCTCCTACAATGAGCAGTTCTTC. Amino acids: CASGEGQGASYNEQFF.

The chain carries TRBV27 and TRBJ2-3, with 10 nucleotides matching TRBD2. V shed 5 bases and J 5 bases; nucleotides not matched to a gene: 7. The CDR3 is 15 residues long. From germline, CDR1 is MNHEY and CDR2 SMNVEV (reference sequence). Written as DNA, the CDR3 is TGTGCCAGCAGTAGGTTGGCTAGCGGGAGAGATACGCAGTATTTT. The encoded protein is CASSRLASGRDTQYF.

The chain couples TRBV7-2 to TRBJ2-3; 7 bases are shared with TRBD2. This CDR3 has 17 residues. Germline values: CDR1 SGHTA, CDR2 FQGNSA. The ends lost 1 base at V and 4 bases at J; junction bases unmatched: 11. The CDR3 loop is CASSLGFAGVDPDTQYF. CDR3 coding DNA: TGTGCCAGCAGCTTAGGGTTCGCGGGAGTAGATCCAGATACGCAGTATTTT.

The genes are TRBV13 and TRBJ2-3; the D is unclear. The CDR3 is 14 amino acids. V dropped 3 bases and J dropped 0 bases, with 7 bases sitting between them. Per germline, CDR1 PRHDT and CDR2 FYEKMQ (reference sequence). In DNA form, the CDR3 reads TGTGCCAGCAGCTTGTGGGATAGCACAGATACGCAGTATTTT. Translation gives CASSLWDSTDTQYF.

The V gene is TRBV6-5, the J gene TRBJ2-5; weak D call: TRBD2 (6 bases). This CDR3 has 15 residues. V dropped 5 bases and J dropped 4 bases, with 17 bases sitting between them. Germline V CDR1 and CDR2: MNHEY, SVGAGI. CDR3 sequence: CASSALEGRGETQYF. The CDR3, as DNA: TGTGCCAGCAGTGCCCTCGAGGGGCGGGGAGAGACCCAGTACTTC.

The V call is TRBV15, the J call TRBJ1-2, with D tentatively TRBD1 (6 bases). The V end lost 5 bases, the J end lost 4 bases, and 17 bases lay between the germline ends. The CDR3 totals 15 residues. The germline V gene encodes CDR1 LNHNV and CDR2 YYDKDF (reference sequence). As DNA, the CDR3 is TGTGCCACCAGCCCCCCATCCGGACAGTTCTATGGCTACACCTTC. Encoded protein: CATSPPSGQFYGYTF.

This chain joins TRBV9 and TRBJ2-5, with D possibly matching TRBD2 (5 bases). From germline, CDR1 is SGDLS and CDR2 YYNGEE. The V and J ends lost 4 bases and 1 base respectively, with 11 bases between them. The CDR3 has 14 residues. CDR3 loop: CASSRAGSQETQYF. In nucleotides, the CDR3 is TGTGCCAGCAGCCGGGCGGGCAGCCAAGAGACCCAGTACTTC.

The chain joins TRBV30 to TRBJ2-7; D may be TRBD1 (6 bases). Germline CDR1 and CDR2: GTSNPN and SVGIG (reference sequence). Trimming left V 4 bases short and J 0 bases short, with 22 bases between. This CDR3 spans 17 amino acids. CDR3 sequence (DNA): TGTGCCTGGACTCCACTATCCGGGACACTCGTCTCCTACGAGCAGTACTTC. Its translation: CAWTPLSGTLVSYEQYF. The whole variable domain, filled in from reference TRBV30 and TRBJ2-7, reads SQTIHQWPATLVQPVGSPLSLECTVEGTSNPNLYWYRQAAGRGLQLLFYSVGIGQISSEVPQNLSASRPQDRQFILSSKKLLLSDSGFYLCAWTPLSGTLVSYEQYFGPGTRLTVT.

The J gene is TRBJ1-4, the V gene TRBV5-5; perhaps TRBD1 as D (6 bases). The CDR3 loop spans 14 amino acids. CDR1 and CDR2 (germline): SGHKS, YYEKEE (reference sequence). V lost 5 bases and J lost 3, with 11 bases in between. This chain's CDR3 is CASRRGLANEKLFF. CDR3 in DNA: TGTGCCAGCAGACGGGGGCTGGCTAATGAAAAACTGTTTTTT.

The chain employs TRBV19 and TRBJ1-4; D gene ambiguous. Trimming took off 5 bases at V and 3 bases at J, with 19 bases between the two ends. Germline CDR1 and CDR2: LNHDA and SQIVND (reference sequence). The CDR3 contains 17 residues. The CDR3 loop reads CASSPGSITIANEKLFF. In nucleotides, the CDR3 is TGTGCCAGTAGTCCGGGATCCATTACGATAGCTAATGAAAAACTGTTTTTT.

CDR3 nucleotides: TGTGCCAGCAGCCAGACAGGGAACTATGGCTACACCTTC. Translation gives CASSQTGNYGYTF. The chain employs TRBV11-2 and TRBJ1-2, with 7 bases matching TRBD1. Germline V lookup: CDR1 SGHAT, CDR2 FQNNGV. V lost 5 bases, J lost 2 bases, and 2 bases stayed unmatched. The CDR3 length is 13 residues. Variable domain in full (rest from reference TRBV11-2 and TRBJ1-2): EAGVAQSPRYKIIEKRQSVAFWCNPISGHATLYWYQQILGQGPKLLIQFQNNGVVDDSQLPKDRFSAERLKGVDSTLKIQPAKLEDSAVYLCASSQTGNYGYTFGSGTRLTVV.

As regards this clone: The sample holds other DNA sequences that translate to the same CDR3. CDR3 sequence (DNA): TGTGCCAGCAGTTTATTAAGGAATCAGCCCCAGCATTTT. This encodes CASSLLRNQPQHF. V usage is TRBV28 and J usage is TRBJ1-5; unclear D gene. CDR3 length: 13 residues. Deletions cut 1 base from V and 4 bases from J, with 5 bases between. CDR1 MDHEN and CDR2 SYDVKM come from the germline V gene.

This sequence joins TRBV7-6 and TRBJ2-1, with D possibly matching TRBD2 (7 bases). Germline CDR1 reads SGHVS; CDR2 reads FNYEAQ. The CDR3 loop spans 13 amino acids. The V gene lost 5 bases and the J gene lost 8 bases, with 13 bases spanning the gap. CDR3 amino acids: CASSPRGGYEQFF. CDR3 nucleotide sequence: TGTGCCAGCAGCCCTAGGGGGGGGTATGAGCAGTTCTTC. The full variable domain, rest sourced from reference TRBV7-6 and TRBJ2-1, is GAGVSQSPRYKVTKRGQDVALRCDPISGHVSLYWYRQALGQGPEFLTYFNYEAQQDKSGLPNDRFSAERPEGSISTLTIQRTEQRDSAMYRCASSPRGGYEQFFGPGTRLTVL.

This clone was found once. CDR3 in amino acids: CASSPLREVTDTQYF. The CDR3 DNA sequence: TGTGCCAGCAGCCCCCTGCGGGAGGTCACAGATACGCAGTATTTT. The chain recombines TRBV7-9 with TRBJ2-3; 8 nucleotides match TRBD2. Trimming removed 5 bases from V and 2 bases from J; junction bases left unmatched: 6. CDR3 length equals 15 residues. Germline values: CDR1 SEHNR, CDR2 FQNEAQ (reference sequence).

CDR3 region: CASSSWTDQETQYF. CDR3 sequence (DNA): TGTGCCAGCAGTTCTTGGACAGACCAAGAGACCCAGTACTTC. The chain employs TRBV27 and TRBJ2-5; D possibly corresponds to TRBD1 (6 bases). Deletions cut 4 bases from V and 0 bases from J, with 9 bases between. Germline CDR1 reads MNHEY; CDR2 reads SMNVEV (reference sequence). The CDR3 is 14 residues long.